This T cell receptor (beta chain) was profiled in a study of tumor-infiltrating lymphocytes in primary liver carcinoma (dated by TCRdb to 2016 to 2017). Regarding the study in general: Surgical resection was performed in China between November 2015 and March 2016 on about five patients with histopathologically diagnosed primary liver carcinoma. Of the five patients (three men and two women, aged 30 to 69 years), four had hepatocellular carcinoma and one had combined HCC and intrahepatic cholangiocarcinoma. Roughly 3.65 to 8 million productive TCRbeta reads were obtained per sample, and no significant difference in read depth was found between tissue types. Repertoires from technical replicates were highly reproducible, with mean shared-clone rates approximately 0.9 and correlation coefficients above 0.95. Across five regions of each liver tumor, along with adjacent normal tissue and blood, the study brought together TCRbeta repertoire sequencing, expression microarrays and whole-exome sequencing. The five patients had tumors staged T1-T3 N0M0, with maximum diameters ranging from roughly 4.2 to 11 cm. A total of roughly 35 specimens from 5 patients went through TCRbeta repertoire sequencing, namely 25 tumor regions, 5 adjacent noncancerous liver tissues and 5 peripheral blood samples.

Including cysteine and phenylalanine, the CDR3 has 13 amino acids. Only the CDR3 portion is preserved as DNA: 39 bases, with reading frame beginning at the first base. The germline V gene specifies SQVTM as CDR1 and ANQGSEA as CDR2. Between the V and J ends, shortened by 7 bases and 6 bases respectively, the junction contains 17 bases. RNA from unsorted whole blood was extracted with TRIzol reagent, and germline DNA was obtained with the DNeasy Blood & Tissue kit. At the time of sampling, the patients had chronic HBV infection and had not received any treatment. Around 3.9 milliliters of peripheral blood were collected into K2EDTA tubes before surgery. Starting from about 500 ng total RNA, TCRbeta-specific cDNA was produced by reverse transcription with a constant-region primer and ProtoScript II reverse transcriptase. TCRbeta libraries were built with three nested multiplex PCR rounds, a slightly modified ARM-PCR procedure. The first two PCR rounds used multiplex TRBV1-TRBV30 forward primers with a Cbeta reverse primer, each for about 10 cycles. Sample barcodes and Illumina adapters were added in a final 25-cycle PCR with Deep VentR polymerase. Before sequencing, amplicons between 200 and 500 bp were purified from gel using a QIAquick gel extraction kit. An Illumina HiSeq 2500 was used to sequence the TCRbeta amplicons with 250-bp paired-end reads. For the original study's pipeline: Quality trimming of reads was performed with Trimmomatic v0.33, and paired reads were merged with FLASH v1.2.11 so that full CDR3 sequences could be recovered. V, D and J germline segments were assigned to the rearranged TCRbeta sequences by MiGEC v1.2.1b. VDJtools v1.0.0 computed clonotype statistics and Shannon-Wiener diversity indices. Except for diversity analysis, only each sample's 250 most abundant clonotypes were used in subsequent analyses to reduce sampling bias. Using fastp at Q25 and MiXCR, TCRdb reprocessed the public reads and kept productive beta chains. For every CDR3 protein sequence, its rows merge into one entry that carries the most common genes and DNA. TCRdb's processing, not the authors' own work, is the source of the V and J calls. Within this sample are hundreds of thousands of distinct CDR3 sequences, with 45% to 70% of them counted one time only. Approximately 17% of the sample is in the top ten clones.

Remarks on this clonotype: It has no known antigen specificity. Just one base apart from a much larger clone, this may be a read error.

Overall results and qualifications from the work: Bulk unsorted samples precluded comparing CD4+ and CD8+ T cell repertoires. Only the TCR beta chain was sequenced, so true repertoire diversity is likely underestimated because unpaired alpha chains were not captured. The top 250 clones accounted for a significantly greater share of the repertoire in tumors than in blood (p = 0.039). Only 4 or 5 patients were included in the study, and the authors note that the findings should be validated in a larger study. Pairs of tumor regions showed greater repertoire overlap (mean about 36%) than tumor-adjacent pairs (roughly 17%) or tumor-blood pairs (around 15%), which is consistent with antigen-driven expansion.

The sample was peripheral blood. This TCR derives from a woman younger than 45 with primary liver carcinoma and hepatitis B virus infection. This sequence uses TRBV29-1 and TRBJ2-3, with the D gene not clear enough to name. The sequence in DNA is TGCAGCGGAAAAGCAGCTAACGGGGATACGCAGTATTTT. It translates as CSGKAANGDTQYF.